These 26 T cell receptor beta chains share one sample of origin, sequenced in a study of blood T cell repertoires in COVID-19. TCRdb keeps only in-frame clones here, not all; method: immunoSEQ multiplex PCR. The data show 150,000 to 250,000 clones, more than 65% seen once. Material: PBMCs or T cells enriched from blood (not recorded which). Source of these receptors: a middle-aged man who had recovered from COVID-19.

This clone was picked up many times. The CDR3 spells CASQGAGYTF. CDR3 DNA: TGTGCCAGTCAGGGGGCGGGCTACACCTTC. The chain carries TRBV7-9 and TRBJ1-2, with TRBD1 identical over 8 bases. J gave up 8 bases and V 9 bases, and 2 bases lay outside the gene matches. The CDR3 consists of 10 residues. Germline CDR1 SEHNR, CDR2 FQNEAQ (reference sequence). Full variable domain (missing parts from reference TRBV7-9 and TRBJ1-2): DTGVSQNPRHKITKRGQNVTFRCDPISEHNRLYWYRQTLGQGPEFLTYFQNEAQLEKSRLLSDRFSAERPKGSFSTLEIQRTEQGDSAMYLCASQGAGYTFGSGTRLTVV.

The sample holds one count of this clone. V is TRBV7-9 and J is TRBJ1-2, with D possibly matching TRBD1 (6 bases). Germline CDR1 SEHNR, CDR2 FQNEAQ (reference sequence). Trimming took 5 bases from V and 3 from J, leaving 22 bases between them. The CDR3 sequence is 17 residues long. DNA of the CDR3: TGTGCCAGCAGCCCCCCTCAAAGACAGGCCTCCCACTATGGCTACACCTTC. Translated, it gives CASSPPQRQASHYGYTF. Full variable domain (rest looked up from reference TRBV7-9 and TRBJ1-2): DTGVSQNPRHKITKRGQNVTFRCDPISEHNRLYWYRQTLGQGPEFLTYFQNEAQLEKSRLLSDRFSAERPKGSFSTLEIQRTEQGDSAMYLCASSPPQRQASHYGYTFGSGTRLTVV.

This clone is a singleton in its sample. The chain joins TRBV6-2 or TRBV6-3 to TRBJ2-3; 11 positions agree with TRBD2. Germline CDR1 reads MNHEY; CDR2 reads SVGEGT. Trimming at V came to 2 bases and at J to 5 bases, leaving 15 bases not matched to a gene. This CDR3 has 19 amino acids. The CDR3 DNA reads as TGTGCCAGCAGTTACAACTTATTGACTAGCGGGGAGGTAGGAGATACGCAGTATTTT. As protein: CASSYNLLTSGEVGDTQYF.

This clone appeared a single time. V and J are TRBV5-4 and TRBJ1-1; a possible D gene is TRBD1 (5 bases). Looked up from germline, CDR1 is SGHNT and CDR2 is YYREEE (reference sequence). The CDR3 is made up of 14 amino acids. Trimming took 4 bases from V and 4 from J, leaving 14 bases between them. As DNA, the CDR3 is TGTGCCAGCAGCCCTGGGGGGTATTCCACTGAAGCTTTCTTT. Its translation: CASSPGGYSTEAFF.

The chain carries TRBV19 and TRBJ2-1, with 12 bases aligning to TRBD2. There are 18 residues in the CDR3. V lost 2 bases to trimming and J lost 9 bases; unmatched junction nucleotides: 14. The germline CDR1 and CDR2 sequences are LNHDA and SQIVND (reference sequence). CDR3 sequence: CASSIMEGTSGGFAEQFF. As DNA, the CDR3 is TGTGCCAGTAGTATAATGGAAGGCACTAGCGGGGGGTTCGCTGAGCAGTTCTTC.

The gene calls are TRBV24-1 and TRBJ2-7, with D possibly being TRBD2 (6 bases). Trimming pared 7 bases from V and 4 bases from J, leaving 19 bases between. The CDR3 consists of 15 residues. The V gene's germline CDR1 is KGHDR and CDR2 SFDVKD. CDR3 sequence: CATRSALGGIYEQYF. CDR3 sequence (DNA): TGTGCCACCAGATCCGCACTGGGGGGAATTTACGAGCAGTACTTC.

This clone was picked up a small number of times. CDR3 sequence reads: CASSPTTGENTIYF. For the CDR3, the DNA is TGTGCCAGCTCACCAACGACAGGAGAAAACACCATATATTTT. The chain employs TRBV18 and TRBJ1-3, with D perhaps TRBD1 (6 bases). The CDR3 has 14 amino acids. Deletions cut 2 bases from V and 6 bases from J, with 11 bases between. Germline assignment: CDR1 KGHSH and CDR2 LQKENI.

The chain is built from TRBV3-1 (or the pseudogene TRBV3-2) and TRBJ1-1, with D tentatively TRBD1 (6 bases). Germline V lookup: CDR1 LGHDT, CDR2 YNNKEL (reference sequence). Trimming took off 11 bases at V and 6 bases at J, with 10 bases between the two ends. The CDR3 contains 10 residues. The chain's CDR3 is CAAGQPEAFF. Here the CDR3 DNA reads TGTGCCGCCGGACAGCCTGAAGCTTTCTTT.

The chain carries TRBV6-5 and TRBJ1-2, with D possibly being TRBD1 (5 bases). The germline V gene encodes CDR1 MNHEY and CDR2 SVGAGI. There are 11 residues in the CDR3. V lost 11 bases to trimming and J lost 5 bases, with 12 bases between them. This chain's CDR3 is CAGGTEYGYTF. The CDR3 DNA reads as TGTGCCGGGGGGACGGAATATGGCTACACCTTC.

This clone was seen a handful of times. This sequence joins TRBV27 and TRBJ1-5; possibly TRBD1 for D (5 bases). Germline lookup yields CDR1 MNHEY and CDR2 SMNVEV (reference sequence). Trimming removed 5 bases from V and 2 bases from J, with 22 bases in between. There are 18 residues in the CDR3. The CDR3 is CASSLLGGFGRGNQPQHF. The CDR3 DNA is TGTGCCAGCAGTCTCTTGGGGGGTTTCGGACGGGGCAATCAGCCCCAGCATTTT.

This clone came up a few times. CDR3 residues: CASSRQLNGAGGTIQYF. The DNA of the CDR3 is TGCGCCAGCAGCCGACAGTTAAATGGAGCGGGGGGGACCATTCAGTACTTC. The chain employs TRBV4-1 and TRBJ2-4, with TRBD2 matching 10 bases. CDR3 size: 17 residues. The germline CDR1 and CDR2 sequences are MGHRA and YSYEKL. Unmatched junction bases numbered 15, after V lost 4 bases and J lost 9 bases.

The CDR3 reads CAWSVKSNTEAFF. The CDR3, as DNA: TGTGCCTGGAGTGTAAAAAGCAACACTGAAGCTTTCTTT. The V call is TRBV30, the J call TRBJ1-1; D remains unclear. In germline, CDR1 is GTSNPN, CDR2 SVGIG (reference sequence). The V and J ends lost 0 bases and 2 bases respectively, with 7 bases between them. The CDR3 covers 13 residues.

V is TRBV10-3 and J is TRBJ1-2; the match to TRBD1 covers 8 bases. The ends lost 6 bases at V and 8 bases at J; junction bases unmatched: 5. CDR1 and CDR2 (germline): ENHRY, SYGVKD. The CDR3 runs to 12 residues. The CDR3 DNA is TGTGCCATCAGGGACCAGGGGGCCGGCTACACCTTC. Protein: CAIRDQGAGYTF.

V is TRBV7-8 and J is TRBJ1-2; 8 bases fit TRBD1. The CDR3 totals 16 residues. The germline V gene has CDR1 SGHVS and CDR2 FQNEAQ. The J segment lost 7 bases and the V segment lost 2 bases, leaving 12 bases of the junction unmatched. The DNA of the CDR3 is TGTGCCAGCAGCTTATTCTTAGCAGGGGGCGGTTCTGGCTACACCTTC. As protein: CASSLFLAGGGSGYTF. Filled out from reference TRBV7-8 and TRBJ1-2, the complete variable domain reads GAGVSQSPRYKVAKRGQDVALRCDPISGHVSLFWYQQALGQGPEFLTYFQNEAQLDKSGLPSDRFFAERPEGSVSTLKIQRTQQEDSAVYLCASSLFLAGGGSGYTFGSGTRLTVV.

V is TRBV3-1 (or the pseudogene TRBV3-2) and J is TRBJ1-2; TRBD1 agrees at 12 bases. CDR3 length equals 17 residues. Per the germline V gene, CDR1 is LGHDT and CDR2 is YNNKEL (reference sequence). The V segment lost 7 bases and the J segment 4 bases; nucleotides outside the gene matches: 13. The CDR3 is CASTDLGTGGFPYGYTF. The CDR3 DNA reads as TGTGCCAGCACCGACCTCGGGACAGGGGGCTTTCCCTATGGCTACACCTTC.

The chain combines TRBV28 with TRBJ1-2, with D hard to call. V lost 2 bases, J lost 4 bases, and 5 bases lay in between. From germline, CDR1 is MDHEN and CDR2 SYDVKM. This CDR3 is 12 amino acids long. Here the CDR3 DNA reads TGTGCCAGCAGTTTACTTCCCTATGGCTACACCTTC. This encodes CASSLLPYGYTF.

The chain uses TRBV20-1 and TRBJ1-2; unclear D gene. V was cut by 8 bases and J by 3 bases, with 4 bases left in between. The CDR3 contains 9 residues. In germline, CDR1 is DFQATT, CDR2 SNEGSKA (reference sequence). CDR3 sequence: CSTDYGYTF. The DNA for the CDR3 is TGCAGTACGGACTATGGCTACACCTTC.

This clone has only a few counts. This rearrangement joins TRBV5-1 to TRBJ2-3, with D hard to call. The CDR3 has 16 residues. Deletions cut 0 bases from V and 8 bases from J, with 19 bases between. Germline CDR1 and CDR2: SGHRS and YFSETQ. CDR3 bases: TGCGCCAGCAGCTTGGAGGTCTCCGGAGCTTTAGGTACGCAGTATTTT. It yields the protein CASSLEVSGALGTQYF.

The chain is built from TRBV5-1 and TRBJ1-5; D might be TRBD1 (5 bases). Trimming left V 4 bases short and J 4 bases short, with 21 bases between. The CDR3 extends over 17 amino acids. In germline, CDR1 is SGHRS, CDR2 YFSETQ. The CDR3, as DNA: TGCGCCAGCAGCGTATTACCTCCAGGGTTGGGGAATCAGCCCCAGCATTTT. This translates into CASSVLPPGLGNQPQHF. Based on the CDR3 plus reference TRBV5-1 and TRBJ1-5, the full variable domain is KAGVTQTPRYLIKTRGQQVTLSCSPISGHRSVSWYQQTPGQGLQFLFEYFSETQRNKGNFPGRFSGRQFSNSRSEMNVSTLELGDSALYLCASSVLPPGLGNQPQHFGDGTRLSIL.

This sequence joins TRBV7-9 and TRBJ1-2; 7 bases map to TRBD1. V lost 6 bases to trimming and J lost 4 bases; unmatched junction nucleotides: 5. This CDR3 spans 13 amino acids. The germline V gene encodes CDR1 SEHNR and CDR2 FQNEAQ (reference sequence). The CDR3 sequence: CASSLGQVYGYTF. The CDR3 nucleotides are TGTGCCAGCAGTCTAGGACAGGTCTATGGCTACACCTTC.

To note about this clone: Additional DNA sequences in this sample encode the identical CDR3. The V and J genes are TRBV11-2 and TRBJ1-1; D gene ambiguous. Looked up from germline, CDR1 is SGHAT and CDR2 is FQNNGV. This CDR3 has 14 residues. The V and J ends lost 1 base and 1 base respectively, with 7 bases between them. The CDR3 region is CASSLAGGNTEAFF. The CDR3 region has the DNA TGTGCCAGCAGCTTAGCCGGAGGGAACACTGAAGCTTTCTTT.

The rearrangement links TRBV27 to TRBJ2-3; D possibly corresponds to TRBD1 (5 bases). This CDR3 spans 16 amino acids. Deletions cut 7 bases from V and 4 bases from J, with 21 bases between. Germline V gene data show CDR1 as MNHEY and CDR2 as SMNVEV (reference sequence). CDR3 region: CASKRVWKGSADTQYF. CDR3 in DNA: TGTGCCAGCAAGCGTGTCTGGAAGGGGTCCGCAGATACGCAGTATTTT.

V is TRBV14 and J is TRBJ1-1; 9 nucleotides agree with TRBD1. CDR3 size: 16 residues. Looked up from germline, CDR1 is SGHDN and CDR2 is FVKESK. Losses at the gene ends were 2 bases for V and 1 base for J; bases not matched to a gene: 5. The CDR3 is CASSQTGTGQNTEAFF. In nucleotides, the CDR3 is TGTGCCAGCAGCCAAACCGGGACAGGGCAGAACACTGAAGCTTTCTTT.

The gene calls are TRBV24-1 and TRBJ2-6; TRBD1 matches 8 bases. Losses at the gene ends were 6 bases for V and 4 bases for J; bases not matched to a gene: 10. CDR3 size: 17 residues. Germline V gives CDR1 KGHDR, CDR2 SFDVKD. For the CDR3, the DNA is TGTGCCACCAGTACCTCGGACAGGGCCACGGGGGCCAACGTCCTGACTTTC. Translation: CATSTSDRATGANVLTF.

The chain uses TRBV14 and TRBJ2-7; 8 nucleotides line up with TRBD1. Trimming cost V 2 bases and J 7 bases; bases outside gene matches: 10. Per the germline V gene, CDR1 is SGHDN and CDR2 is FVKESK. This CDR3 is 15 amino acids long. The CDR3 is CASSQHGQGIEEQYF. CDR3 coding DNA: TGTGCCAGCAGCCAACACGGACAGGGCATCGAGGAGCAGTACTTC.

The V call is TRBV19, the J call TRBJ1-4; D is unresolved. Germline assignment: CDR1 LNHDA and CDR2 SQIVND (reference sequence). The CDR3 is 15 residues long. V shed 4 bases and J shed 6 bases, with 15 bases lying between them. This CDR3 reads CASSTPRVMDEKLFF. For the CDR3, the DNA is TGTGCCAGTAGTACCCCGCGAGTAATGGATGAAAAACTGTTTTTT.